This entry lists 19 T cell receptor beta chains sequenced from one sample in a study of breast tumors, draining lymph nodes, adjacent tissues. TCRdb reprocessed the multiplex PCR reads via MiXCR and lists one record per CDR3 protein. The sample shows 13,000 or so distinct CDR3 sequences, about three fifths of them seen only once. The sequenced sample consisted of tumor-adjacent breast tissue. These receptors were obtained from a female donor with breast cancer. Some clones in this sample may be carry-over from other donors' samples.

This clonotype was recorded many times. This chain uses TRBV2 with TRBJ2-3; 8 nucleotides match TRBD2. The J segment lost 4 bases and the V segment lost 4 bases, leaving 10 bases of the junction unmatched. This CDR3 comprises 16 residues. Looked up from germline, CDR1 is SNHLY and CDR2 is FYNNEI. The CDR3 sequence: CASSATQRELPDTQYF. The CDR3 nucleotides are TGTGCCAGCAGTGCCACCCAGCGGGAGTTACCAGATACGCAGTATTTT.

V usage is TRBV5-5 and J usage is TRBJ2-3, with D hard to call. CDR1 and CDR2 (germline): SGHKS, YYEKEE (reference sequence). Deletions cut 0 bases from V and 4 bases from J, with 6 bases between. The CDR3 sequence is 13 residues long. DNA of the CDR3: TGTGCCAGCAGCTTGGAGGCTGCAGATACGCAGTATTTT. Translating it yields CASSLEAADTQYF.

CDR3 DNA sequence: TGTGCCAGCCAGGGACGGAACACCGGGGAGCTGTTTTTT. Its translation is CASQGRNTGELFF. The rearrangement joins TRBV25-1 to TRBJ2-2; D may be TRBD1 or TRBD2 (5 bases each). There are 13 residues in the CDR3. Looked up from germline, CDR1 is MGHDK and CDR2 is SYGVNS. Trimming removed 8 bases at V and 1 base at J, with 8 bases between. Using reference TRBV25-1 and TRBJ2-2 for the parts outside the CDR3, the full variable domain is EADIYQTPRYLVIGTGKKITLECSQTMGHDKMYWYQQDPGMELHLIHYSYGVNSTEKGDLSSESTVSRIRTEHFPLTLESARPSHTSQYLCASQGRNTGELFFGEGSRLTVL.

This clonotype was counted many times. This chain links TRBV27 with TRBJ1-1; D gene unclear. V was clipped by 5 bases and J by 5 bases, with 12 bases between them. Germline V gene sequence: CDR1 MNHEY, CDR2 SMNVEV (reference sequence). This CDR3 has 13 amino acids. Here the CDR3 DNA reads TGTGCCAGCAGTCTCACGGTGGTGACTGAAGCTTTCTTT. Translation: CASSLTVVTEAFF.

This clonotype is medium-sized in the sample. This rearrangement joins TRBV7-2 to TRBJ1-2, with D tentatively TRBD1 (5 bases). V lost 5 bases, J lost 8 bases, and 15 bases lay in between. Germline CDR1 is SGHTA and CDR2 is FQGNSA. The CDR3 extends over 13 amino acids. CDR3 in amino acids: CASSEGGRVGYTF. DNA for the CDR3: TGTGCCAGCAGCGAAGGTGGCAGGGTAGGCTACACCTTC.

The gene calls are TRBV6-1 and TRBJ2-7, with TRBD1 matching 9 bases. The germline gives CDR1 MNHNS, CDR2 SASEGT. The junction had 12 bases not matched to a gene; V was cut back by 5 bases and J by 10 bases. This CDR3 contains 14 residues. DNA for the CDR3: TGTGCCAGCAGTCCAGGGACAGGGCGCGTTATCCAGTACTTC. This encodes CASSPGTGRVIQYF.

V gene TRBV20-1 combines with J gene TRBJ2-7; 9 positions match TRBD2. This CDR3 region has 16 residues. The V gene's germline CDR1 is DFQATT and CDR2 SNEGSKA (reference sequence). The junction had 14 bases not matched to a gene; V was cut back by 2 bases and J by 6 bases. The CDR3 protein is CSARSPGLALGAEQYF. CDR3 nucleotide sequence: TGCAGTGCTAGATCTCCGGGACTAGCCCTTGGGGCCGAGCAGTACTTC.

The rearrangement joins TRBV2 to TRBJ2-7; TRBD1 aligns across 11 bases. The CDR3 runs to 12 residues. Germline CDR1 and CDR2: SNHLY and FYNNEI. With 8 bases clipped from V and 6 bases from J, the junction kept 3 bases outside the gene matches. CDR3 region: CASSGQGGEQYF. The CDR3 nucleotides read TGTGCCAGCTCGGGACAGGGGGGCGAGCAGTACTTC.

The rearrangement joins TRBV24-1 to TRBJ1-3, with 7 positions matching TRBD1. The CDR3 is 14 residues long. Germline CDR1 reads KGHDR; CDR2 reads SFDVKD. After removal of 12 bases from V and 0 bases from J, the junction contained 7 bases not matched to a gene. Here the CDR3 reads CARDRASSGNTIYF. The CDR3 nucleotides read TGTGCCCGAGACAGGGCGAGCTCTGGAAACACCATATATTTT.

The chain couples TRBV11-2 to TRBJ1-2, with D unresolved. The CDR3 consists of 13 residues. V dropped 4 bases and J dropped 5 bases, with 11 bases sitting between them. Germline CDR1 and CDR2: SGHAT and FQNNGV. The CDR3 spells CASSSAGRYGYTF. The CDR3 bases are TGTGCCAGCAGCTCAGCAGGCCGATATGGCTACACCTTC.

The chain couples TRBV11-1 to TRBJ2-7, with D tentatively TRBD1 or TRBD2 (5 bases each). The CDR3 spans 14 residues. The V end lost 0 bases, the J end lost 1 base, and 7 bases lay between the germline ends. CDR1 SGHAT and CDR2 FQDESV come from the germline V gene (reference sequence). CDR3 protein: CASSLAGESYEQYF. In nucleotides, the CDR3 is TGTGCCAGCAGCTTAGCGGGGGAGTCCTACGAGCAGTACTTC.

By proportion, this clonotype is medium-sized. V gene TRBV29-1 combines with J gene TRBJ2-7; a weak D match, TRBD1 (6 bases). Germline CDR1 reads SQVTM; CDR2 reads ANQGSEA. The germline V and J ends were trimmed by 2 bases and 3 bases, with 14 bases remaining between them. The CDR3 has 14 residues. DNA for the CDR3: TGCAGCGTTGAAATCCGGGACAAGAGCTACGAGCAGTACTTC. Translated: CSVEIRDKSYEQYF.

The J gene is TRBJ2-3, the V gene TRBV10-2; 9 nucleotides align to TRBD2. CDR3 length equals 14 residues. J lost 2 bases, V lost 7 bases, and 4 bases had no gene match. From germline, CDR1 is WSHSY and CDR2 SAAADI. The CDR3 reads CASKLAGTTDTQYF. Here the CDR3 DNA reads TGCGCCAGCAAGCTAGCGGGGACCACAGATACGCAGTATTTT.

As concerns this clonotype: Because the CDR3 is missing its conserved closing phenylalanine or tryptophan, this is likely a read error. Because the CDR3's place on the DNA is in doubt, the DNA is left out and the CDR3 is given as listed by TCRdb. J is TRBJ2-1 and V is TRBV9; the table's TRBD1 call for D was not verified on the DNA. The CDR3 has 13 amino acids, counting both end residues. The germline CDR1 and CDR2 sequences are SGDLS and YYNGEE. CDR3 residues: CASSAGQYNERFS.

The CDR3: CASSEGLAGGYEQYF. DNA of the CDR3: TGCGCCAGCAGTGAGGGATTAGCGGGAGGGTACGAGCAGTACTTC. The rearrangement links TRBV10-2 to TRBJ2-7, with 11 bases fitting TRBD2. J gave up 4 bases and V 2 bases, and 4 bases lay outside the gene matches. CDR1 WSHSY and CDR2 SAAADI come from the germline V gene. The CDR3 loop spans 15 amino acids.

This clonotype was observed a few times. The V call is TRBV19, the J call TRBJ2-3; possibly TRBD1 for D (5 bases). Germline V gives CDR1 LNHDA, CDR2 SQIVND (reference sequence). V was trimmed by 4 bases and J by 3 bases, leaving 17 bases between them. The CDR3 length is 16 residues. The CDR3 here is CASSRLQVVITDTQYF. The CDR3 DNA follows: TGTGCCAGTAGTAGGTTACAGGTGGTGATTACAGATACGCAGTATTTT.

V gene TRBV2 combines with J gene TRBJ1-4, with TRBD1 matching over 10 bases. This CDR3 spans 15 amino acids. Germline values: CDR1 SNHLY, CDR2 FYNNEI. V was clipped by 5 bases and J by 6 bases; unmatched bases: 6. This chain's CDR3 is CASSKTGTGDEKLFF. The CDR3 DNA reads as TGTGCCAGCAGTAAAACCGGGACAGGGGATGAAAAACTGTTTTTT. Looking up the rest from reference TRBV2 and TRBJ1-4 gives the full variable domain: EPEVTQTPSHQVTQMGQEVILRCVPISNHLYFYWYRQILGQKVEFLVSFYNNEISEKSEIFDDQFSVERPDGSNFTLKIRSTKLEDSAMYFCASSKTGTGDEKLFFGSGTQLSVL.

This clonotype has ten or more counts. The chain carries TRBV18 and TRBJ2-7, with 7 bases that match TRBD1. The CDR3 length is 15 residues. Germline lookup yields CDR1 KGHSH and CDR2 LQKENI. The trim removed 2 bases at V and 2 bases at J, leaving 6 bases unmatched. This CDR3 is CASSPGQVGTYEQYF. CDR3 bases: TGTGCCAGCTCACCAGGACAGGTCGGGACCTACGAGCAGTACTTC.

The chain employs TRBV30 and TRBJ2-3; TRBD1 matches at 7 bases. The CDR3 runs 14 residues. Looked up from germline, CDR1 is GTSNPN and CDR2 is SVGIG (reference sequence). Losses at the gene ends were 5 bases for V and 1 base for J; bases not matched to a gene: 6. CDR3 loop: CAWDTGVGTDTQYF. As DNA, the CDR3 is TGTGCCTGGGACACAGGGGTTGGCACAGATACGCAGTATTTT.